This entry features one T cell receptor (beta chain) sequence. These data originate in a study of control samples from healthy donors and cancer patients. Measured with immunoSEQ multiplex PCR; TCRdb has only the in-frame clones, and not every one. The sample has over 60,000 clones, around 90% seen once. Trimming left V 4 bases short and J 8 bases short, with 19 bases between. Germline CDR1 reads SGHRS; CDR2 reads YFSETQ. The CDR3 spans 16 residues. The source material was PBMCs. The source is a woman in her sixties or seventies with head and neck cancer. V gene TRBV5-1 combines with J gene TRBJ1-6; possible D gene TRBD1, 6 bases. The CDR3: CASSPEGGERYSPLHF. CDR3 bases: TGCGCCAGCAGCCCGGAGGGGGGCGAAAGGTATTCACCCCTCCACTTT. Full variable domain (missing parts from reference TRBV5-1 and TRBJ1-6): KAGVTQTPRYLIKTRGQQVTLSCSPISGHRSVSWYQQTPGQGLQFLFEYFSETQRNKGNFPGRFSGRQFSNSRSEMNVSTLELGDSALYLCASSPEGGERYSPLHFGNGTRLTVT.